The 27 T cell receptor beta chains below come from one sample, sequenced in a study of regulatory T cells in long-lasting Graves disease. Sample time point: persistent/refractory GD, antithyroid drugs over 5 years with positive TRAb. Extracted RNA from PBMCs served as the source of the TCR library. For TCR beta, libraries came from iRepertoire HTBI primers and Arm-PCR of CDR3 regions. TCRdb redid the calling of the multiplex PCR reads with MiXCR, one entry per CDR3 protein. The sample contains approximately 360,000 distinct CDR3 sequences, approximately 23% of which appear only once. Here the sequenced sample was peripheral blood mononuclear cells (PBMCs), taken when the disease was refractory, from a patient treated with antithyroid drugs. The receptors originated from a woman between 40 and 55 years old with Graves disease.

V usage is TRBV10-3 and J usage is TRBJ2-2, with D possibly being TRBD1 (5 bases). The V gene's germline CDR1 is ENHRY and CDR2 SYGVKD. V was pared by 3 bases and J by 6 bases, with 14 bases between. The CDR3 is 15 amino acids. The CDR3 spells CAISEGLLGAGELFF. The DNA for the CDR3 is TGTGCCATCAGTGAAGGTTTGCTAGGGGCCGGGGAGCTGTTTTTT.

Only a few counts were recorded for this clonotype. The chain carries TRBV28 and TRBJ2-7; 9 bases map to TRBD1. V lost 5 bases, J lost 1 base, and 6 bases stayed unmatched. This CDR3 comprises 15 residues. From germline, CDR1 is MDHEN and CDR2 SYDVKM. The CDR3 nucleotides are TGTGCCAGCAGTCCACCCGGGACAGGGTCCTACGAGCAGTACTTC. Translation gives CASSPPGTGSYEQYF. Together with reference TRBV28 and TRBJ2-7, the CDR3 gives the full variable domain: DVKVTQSSRYLVKRTGEKVFLECVQDMDHENMFWYRQDPGLGLRLIYFSYDVKMKEKGDIPEGYSVSREKKERFSLILESASTNQTSMYLCASSPPGTGSYEQYFGPGTRLTVT.

The table lists this clonotype with many counts. This chain uses TRBV12-3 or TRBV12-4 with TRBJ2-5; a possible D gene is TRBD1 (5 bases). V lost 0 bases and J lost 5, with 7 bases in between. CDR3 length: 13 residues. The CDR3 spells CASSLAQVETQYF. The CDR3 DNA reads as TGTGCCAGCAGTTTAGCACAGGTGGAGACCCAGTACTTC.

This clonotype showed up just a few times. This chain uses TRBV5-6 with TRBJ2-7; D uncertain. Germline assignment: CDR1 SGHDT and CDR2 YYEEEE. The germline V and J ends were trimmed by 4 bases and 4 bases, with 12 bases remaining between them. This CDR3 has 13 amino acids. The CDR3 DNA is TGTGCCAGCAGCATTTTTGGCCCGTACGAGCAGTACTTC. It translates to CASSIFGPYEQYF.

This clonotype was detected only a few times. V is TRBV5-6 and J is TRBJ2-7, with 9 bases aligning to TRBD1. The germline V gene has CDR1 SGHDT and CDR2 YYEEEE. The CDR3 sequence is 16 residues long. Trimming took 0 bases from V and 3 from J; bases not matched to a gene: 7. The CDR3 nucleotides read TGTGCCAGCAGCTTGGAACAGACGGGACAGGGCTACGAGCAGTACTTC. It translates to CASSLEQTGQGYEQYF. Combining the CDR3 with reference TRBV5-6 and TRBJ2-7 gives the whole variable domain DAGVTQSPTHLIKTRGQQVTLRCSPKSGHDTVSWYQQALGQGPQFIFQYYEEEERQRGNFPDRFSGHQFPNYSSELNVNALLLGDSALYLCASSLEQTGQGYEQYFGPGTRLTVT.

The sample holds many counts of this clonotype. The chain is built from TRBV12-3 or TRBV12-4 and TRBJ2-4, with D maybe TRBD2 (6 bases). V dropped 3 bases and J dropped 1 base, with 10 bases sitting between them. This CDR3 spans 15 amino acids. CDR3 in DNA: TGTGCCAGCAGTTTCGGCGGGACTGCCAAAAACATTCAGTACTTC. It is translated as CASSFGGTAKNIQYF.

The chain has TRBV7-9 and TRBJ2-7; D may be TRBD1 (5 bases). Germline lookup yields CDR1 SEHNR and CDR2 FQNEAQ (reference sequence). V lost 10 bases to trimming and J lost 0 bases, with 13 bases between them. This CDR3 region has 13 residues. The CDR3 region is CATDNRSSYEQYF. CDR3 coding DNA: TGTGCCACCGACAACAGGAGCTCCTACGAGCAGTACTTC. The variable domain in full, completed from reference TRBV7-9 and TRBJ2-7, reads DTGVSQNPRHKITKRGQNVTFRCDPISEHNRLYWYRQTLGQGPEFLTYFQNEAQLEKSRLLSDRFSAERPKGSFSTLEIQRTEQGDSAMYLCATDNRSSYEQYFGPGTRLTVT.

This clonotype came up a few times. V gene TRBV28 combines with J gene TRBJ2-7, with 11 bases matching TRBD2. The CDR3 contains 16 residues. V lost 5 bases, J lost 0 bases, and 6 bases stayed unmatched. Germline V gene sequence: CDR1 MDHEN, CDR2 SYDVKM. The CDR3 coding sequence is TGTGCCAGCAGTCCCGGGACTAGCGGACCCTCCTACGAGCAGTACTTC. It encodes CASSPGTSGPSYEQYF.

At least ten counts were recorded for this clonotype. J is TRBJ1-4 and V is TRBV27; TRBD1 might be the D (5 bases). CDR1 MNHEY and CDR2 SMNVEV come from the germline V gene (reference sequence). Deletions cut 4 bases from V and 8 bases from J, with 20 bases between. The CDR3 is 16 residues long. CDR3 loop: CASSSPSRGRREKLFF. DNA of the CDR3: TGTGCCAGCAGTTCGCCCTCAAGGGGCCGTAGAGAAAAACTGTTTTTT.

In this sample, this clonotype turned up many times. The chain recombines TRBV12-3 or TRBV12-4 with TRBJ2-5, with D perhaps being TRBD1 or TRBD2 (6 bases each). V was pared by 5 bases and J by 4 bases, with 14 bases between. The CDR3 extends over 14 amino acids. Here the CDR3 reads CASSIGGTRETQYF. Written as DNA, the CDR3 is TGTGCCAGCAGTATTGGGGGGACACGAGAGACCCAGTACTTC.

Concerning this clonotype: This may stem from a read error, because a much larger clone lies one nucleotide away. The chain joins TRBV7-2 to TRBJ2-5, with D maybe TRBD2 (5 bases). Germline V gene data show CDR1 as SGHTA and CDR2 as FQGNSA. V shed 2 bases and J shed 2 bases, with 12 bases lying between them. This CDR3 has 15 amino acids. CDR3 DNA: TGTGCCAGCAGCTTAAGGGCTACTAGGCAAGAGACCCAGTACTTC. Protein: CASSLRATRQETQYF. The full variable domain, its missing parts supplied by reference TRBV7-2 and TRBJ2-5, is GAGVSQSPSNKVTEKGKDVELRCDPISGHTALYWYRQSLGQGLEFLIYFQGNSAPDKSGLPSDRFSAERTGGSVSTLTIQRTQQEDSAVYLCASSLRATRQETQYFGPGTRLLVL.

This clonotype was detected many times. The chain links TRBV12-3 or TRBV12-4 to TRBJ2-7; D is ambiguous. The CDR3 loop spans 12 amino acids. V was trimmed by 4 bases and J by 3 bases, leaving 7 bases between them. CDR3 loop: CASSSQHYEQYF. The CDR3 nucleotides are TGTGCCAGCAGTTCCCAACACTACGAGCAGTACTTC.

This clonotype was counted many times. The chain has TRBV6-2 or TRBV6-3 and TRBJ1-1; no clear D gene. This CDR3 region has 11 residues. V was clipped by 4 bases and J by 7 bases, with 7 bases between them. CDR1 is MNHEY and CDR2 is SVGEGT in the germline V gene. The CDR3 region has the DNA TGTGCCAGCAGTTCCTCTAGTGAAGCTTTCTTT. This sequence encodes CASSSSSEAFF.

This clonotype was seen repeatedly, ten times or more. This rearrangement joins TRBV6-1 to TRBJ1-5; TRBD1 aligns across 7 bases. This CDR3 contains 15 residues. With V trimmed by 6 bases and J by 3 bases, 8 bases remained unmatched. Germline V gives CDR1 MNHNS, CDR2 SASEGT. The CDR3 DNA follows: TGTGCCAGCAGCGGCGGGACAGAATTCAATCAGCCCCAGCATTTT. Its translation is CASSGGTEFNQPQHF.

This clonotype was observed at least ten times. V gene TRBV28 combines with J gene TRBJ1-1; no firm D call. The CDR3 is 13 amino acids. Germline assignment: CDR1 MDHEN and CDR2 SYDVKM. V was cut by 3 bases and J by 6 bases, with 11 bases left in between. The CDR3 nucleotides are TGTGCCAGCAGTTTCTTGGTGGGCGCTGAAGCTTTCTTT. Translated, it gives CASSFLVGAEAFF.

This clonotype has a handful of counts. The chain uses TRBV6-1 and TRBJ2-2; either TRBD1 or TRBD2 may fit D (5 bases each). The germline V gene has CDR1 MNHNS and CDR2 SASEGT. The germline V and J ends were trimmed by 3 bases and 0 bases, with 11 bases remaining between them. This CDR3 contains 16 residues. The CDR3, as DNA: TGTGCCAGCAGTGAGGTGTGGGGACCGAACACCGGGGAGCTGTTTTTT. It is translated as CASSEVWGPNTGELFF.

In its sample, this clonotype was seen many times. This chain connects TRBV28 to TRBJ1-4; no firm D call. The CDR3 is 14 residues long. V shed 3 bases and J shed 6 bases, with 11 bases lying between them. Germline CDR1 reads MDHEN; CDR2 reads SYDVKM. In DNA form, the CDR3 reads TGTGCCAGCAGTTTTGGGTGGAAGTATGAAAAACTGTTTTTT. It translates to CASSFGWKYEKLFF.

The CDR3 DNA is TGTGCCAGCAGCTTTAACGATATCATTGAAGCTTTCTTT. It yields the protein CASSFNDIIEAFF. The chain links TRBV11-2 to TRBJ1-1; no firm D call. This CDR3 comprises 13 residues. Germline loops: CDR1 SGHAT, CDR2 FQNNGV. Trimming took off 3 bases at V and 7 bases at J, with 12 bases between the two ends.

This clonotype was seen a few times. This chain connects TRBV30 to TRBJ2-5, with TRBD1 identical over 7 bases. Germline values: CDR1 GTSNPN, CDR2 SVGIG (reference sequence). After removal of 2 bases from V and 2 bases from J, the junction contained 5 bases not matched to a gene. CDR3 length: 14 residues. The CDR3 protein is CAWSLPRGQETQYF. The CDR3 nucleotides are TGTGCCTGGAGTCTGCCCAGGGGGCAAGAGACCCAGTACTTC. The entire variable domain, with the rest obtained from reference TRBV30 and TRBJ2-5, is as follows: SQTIHQWPATLVQPVGSPLSLECTVEGTSNPNLYWYRQAAGRGLQLLFYSVGIGQISSEVPQNLSASRPQDRQFILSSKKLLLSDSGFYLCAWSLPRGQETQYFGPGTRLLVL.

J is TRBJ1-1 and V is TRBV9; 12 positions agree with TRBD1. The CDR3 length is 16 residues. The V gene's germline CDR1 is SGDLS and CDR2 YYNGEE. Germline trimming cut 4 bases from V and 4 bases from J; bases unmatched to any gene: 8. The CDR3 reads CASSLGDRGHGTEAFF. CDR3 DNA: TGTGCCAGCAGCCTAGGGGACAGGGGGCACGGCACTGAAGCTTTCTTT.

The chain combines TRBV20-1 with TRBJ1-1; D remains ambiguous. Trimming removed 0 bases from V and 4 bases from J, with 9 bases in between. Germline-derived CDR1 and CDR2 are DFQATT and SNEGSKA (reference sequence). The CDR3 totals 13 residues. In DNA, the CDR3 is TGCAGTGCTAGAGATCTGAGAACCACTGAAGCTTTCTTT. Translating gives CSARDLRTTEAFF.

V is TRBV7-6 and J is TRBJ2-7, with TRBD1 as a possible D gene (5 bases). Trimming removed 3 bases from V and 4 bases from J, with 10 bases in between. The CDR3 has 13 residues. The V gene's germline CDR1 is SGHVS and CDR2 FNYEAQ. The CDR3 region is CASSFDQGYEQYF. The DNA of the CDR3 is TGTGCCAGCAGCTTCGACCAGGGATACGAGCAGTACTTC.

This clonotype was detected many times. The chain employs TRBV11-2 and TRBJ2-7, with a weak D call TRBD2 (6 bases). V was pared by 5 bases and J by 1 base, with 18 bases between. The CDR3 loop spans 16 amino acids. CDR1 and CDR2 (germline): SGHAT, FQNNGV. Here the CDR3 DNA reads TGTGCCAGCAGCCCCGGCGGGGCAGGGAGGTCCTACGAGCAGTACTTC. It encodes CASSPGGAGRSYEQYF.

J is TRBJ2-5 and V is TRBV2, with TRBD2 matching over 11 bases. The CDR3 runs 16 residues. CDR1 is SNHLY and CDR2 is FYNNEI in the germline V gene. J was trimmed by 5 bases and V by 6 bases; bases with no gene match: 11. The CDR3 DNA follows: TGTGCCAGCAGCCAAGATCCTAGCGGGAGGATGGAGACCCAGTACTTC. It encodes CASSQDPSGRMETQYF. Filled out from reference TRBV2 and TRBJ2-5, the complete variable domain reads EPEVTQTPSHQVTQMGQEVILRCVPISNHLYFYWYRQILGQKVEFLVSFYNNEISEKSEIFDDQFSVERPDGSNFTLKIRSTKLEDSAMYFCASSQDPSGRMETQYFGPGTRLLVL.

The chain joins TRBV28 to TRBJ1-2; TRBD1 agrees at 7 bases. V dropped 8 bases and J dropped 5; count of bases not matched to a gene: 2. Germline V CDR1 and CDR2: MDHEN, SYDVKM. The CDR3 has 11 residues. CDR3 sequence (DNA): TGTGCCAGCCGGGACAGATATGGCTACACCTTC. It specifies CASRDRYGYTF.

In its sample, this clonotype was seen many times. J is TRBJ2-5 and V is TRBV7-2; unclear D gene. Trimming left V 4 bases short and J 5 bases short, with 8 bases between. The CDR3 extends over 12 amino acids. Germline CDR1 and CDR2: SGHTA and FQGNSA. DNA for the CDR3: TGTGCCAGCAGCTATCGAAGGGAGACCCAGTACTTC. This translates into CASSYRRETQYF.

This clonotype has a handful of counts. The rearrangement joins TRBV5-4 to TRBJ2-5, with 7 bases matching TRBD2. V lost 5 bases and J lost 2; bases outside the gene matches: 6. The CDR3 spans 14 residues. Germline V lookup: CDR1 SGHNT, CDR2 YYREEE (reference sequence). CDR3 sequence: CASRGDYLQETQYF. The CDR3 DNA reads TGTGCCAGCAGGGGGGACTACCTACAAGAGACCCAGTACTTC.